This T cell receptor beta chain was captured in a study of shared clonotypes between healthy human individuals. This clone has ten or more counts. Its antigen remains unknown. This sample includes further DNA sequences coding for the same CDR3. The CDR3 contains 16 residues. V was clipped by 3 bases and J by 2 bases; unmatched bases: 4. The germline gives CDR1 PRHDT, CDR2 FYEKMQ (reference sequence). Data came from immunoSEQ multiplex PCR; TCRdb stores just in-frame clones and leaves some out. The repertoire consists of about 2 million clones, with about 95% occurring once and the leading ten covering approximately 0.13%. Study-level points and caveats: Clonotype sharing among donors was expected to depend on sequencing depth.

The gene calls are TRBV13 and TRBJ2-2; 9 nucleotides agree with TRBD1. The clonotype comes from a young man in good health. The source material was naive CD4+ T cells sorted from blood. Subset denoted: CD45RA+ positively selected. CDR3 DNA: TGTGCCAGCAGCTTCGGGGACAGGGCTAACACCGGGGAGCTGTTTTTT. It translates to CASSFGDRANTGELFF.